The 25 T cell receptor beta chains listed next were all sequenced from one sample in a study of blood T cell repertoires in COVID-19. The assay was immunoSEQ multiplex PCR, and TCRdb's table has in-frame clones only and misses some. Of approximately 99,000 clones detected, more than 70% appear once; the ten largest clones hold roughly 21%. The sequenced sample was peripheral blood. These receptors were obtained from a human donor in a cohort sampled during active COVID-19.

The V gene is TRBV5-1, the J gene TRBJ2-1, with TRBD2 matching over 12 bases. CDR3 length equals 16 residues. The V gene's germline CDR1 is SGHRS and CDR2 YFSETQ. V shed 4 bases and J 6 bases; nucleotides not matched to a gene: 8. In nucleotides, the CDR3 is TGCGCCAGCAGCAGCCTAGCGGGAGGGCCGGGCAATGAGCAGTTCTTC. This sequence encodes CASSSLAGGPGNEQFF.

This clone was seen more than once but under ten times. This rearrangement joins TRBV6-5 to TRBJ2-7, with TRBD1 matching over 7 bases. Germline V gives CDR1 MNHEY, CDR2 SVGAGI. Germline trimming cut 1 base from V and 3 bases from J; bases unmatched to any gene: 6. This CDR3 region has 15 residues. Here the CDR3 reads CASSYLDNRGYEQYF. The CDR3 DNA reads TGTGCCAGCAGTTACTTAGACAACAGGGGCTACGAGCAGTACTTC.

The gene calls are TRBV14 and TRBJ2-7; 8 bases align to TRBD1. This CDR3 comprises 13 residues. The trim removed 3 bases at V and 6 bases at J, leaving 4 bases unmatched. Germline V gene sequence: CDR1 SGHDN, CDR2 FVKESK. Here the CDR3 reads CASSHTGGSEQYF. CDR3 bases: TGTGCCAGCAGCCATACAGGGGGTAGCGAGCAGTACTTC.

V gene TRBV7-7 combines with J gene TRBJ2-2; 7 positions match TRBD1. The CDR3 is 16 residues long. CDR1 and CDR2 from the germline V gene are SSHAT and FNYEAQ (reference sequence). V gave up 2 bases and J gave up 0 bases; unmatched junction bases: 3. CDR3 DNA sequence: TGTGCCAGCAGCTTACTCGGGACAGCGAACACCGGGGAGCTGTTTTTT. It translates to CASSLLGTANTGELFF.

The chain carries TRBV11-2 and TRBJ1-2; 12 nucleotides line up with TRBD1. CDR3 length: 15 residues. The V and J ends lost 5 bases and 5 bases, in that order; junction bases with no gene match: 6. In germline, CDR1 is SGHAT, CDR2 FQNNGV. CDR3 residues: CASSPGTGGRYGYTF. CDR3 coding DNA: TGTGCCAGCAGCCCAGGGACAGGGGGCAGGTATGGCTACACCTTC.

The rearrangement uses TRBV7-2 and TRBJ2-7; TRBD2 matches 7 bases. The CDR3 extends over 18 amino acids. Germline CDR1 and CDR2: SGHTA and FQGNSA. After removal of 3 bases from V and 5 bases from J, the junction contained 19 bases not matched to a gene. The CDR3 loop reads CASSFKSGNQYFNHEQYF. Written as DNA, the CDR3 is TGTGCCAGCAGCTTTAAAAGCGGGAATCAGTATTTTAACCACGAGCAGTACTTC.

The rearrangement joins TRBV6-2 or TRBV6-3 to TRBJ1-5; 8 nucleotides agree with TRBD1. CDR1 and CDR2 (germline): MNHEY, SVGEGT. The CDR3 consists of 15 residues. After removal of 4 bases from V and 4 bases from J, the junction contained 6 bases not matched to a gene. The CDR3 DNA follows: TGTGCCAGCAGTTGGCTGGGACAGGAGAATCAGCCCCAGCATTTT. Its translation: CASSWLGQENQPQHF.

The chain joins TRBV6-5 to TRBJ2-7, with D perhaps matching TRBD1 (5 bases). Germline V gene data show CDR1 as MNHEY and CDR2 as SVGAGI. V shed 8 bases and J shed 3 bases, with 11 bases lying between them. The CDR3 spans 12 residues. The CDR3 DNA is TGTGCCAGCCGACAGTTTGGCTACGAGCAGTACTTC. Its protein is CASRQFGYEQYF.

V gene TRBV2 combines with J gene TRBJ1-1, with D possibly being TRBD1 (5 bases). The CDR3 sequence is 15 residues long. The germline CDR1 and CDR2 sequences are SNHLY and FYNNEI. The V gene lost 5 bases and the J gene lost 3 bases, with 16 bases spanning the gap. The CDR3 sequence is CASSYIDRGYTEAFF. CDR3 coding DNA: TGTGCCAGCAGTTACATTGACAGAGGCTACACTGAAGCTTTCTTT.

The J gene is TRBJ2-7, the V gene TRBV11-2, with 10 bases identical to TRBD2. From germline, CDR1 is SGHAT and CDR2 FQNNGV. This CDR3 is built from 15 residues. After removal of 5 bases from V and 4 bases from J, the junction contained 8 bases not matched to a gene. The DNA for the CDR3 is TGTGCCAGCAGCCAAAAGCGGGAGGGCAGGTACGAGCAGTACTTC. Its translation: CASSQKREGRYEQYF.

The rearrangement joins TRBV6-4 to TRBJ2-1, with 7 bases matching TRBD2. The CDR3 spans 15 residues. Trimming cost V 2 bases and J 15 bases; bases outside gene matches: 16. Germline assignment: CDR1 MRHNA and CDR2 SNTAGT. The CDR3 sequence is CASSDRPGGGGVWFF. CDR3 nucleotides: TGTGCCAGCAGTGACCGGCCGGGAGGAGGAGGAGTTTGGTTCTTC.

This clone showed up just once. The chain couples TRBV5-6 to TRBJ2-7; D might be TRBD1 (6 bases). This CDR3 has 13 residues. Germline CDR1 is SGHDT and CDR2 is YYEEEE. With 3 bases removed from V and 3 bases from J, the gap between germline ends came to 10 bases. CDR3 region: CASSSDSLYEQYF. CDR3 bases: TGTGCCAGCAGCTCGGACAGCCTCTACGAGCAGTACTTC.

The chain links TRBV5-1 to TRBJ2-5, with 7 bases fitting TRBD1. Germline V gene data show CDR1 as SGHRS and CDR2 as YFSETQ. Germline trimming cut 2 bases from V and 2 bases from J; bases unmatched to any gene: 6. The CDR3 sequence is 15 residues long. As DNA, the CDR3 is TGCGCCAGCAGCTTAATACCGGGACAGCAAGAGACCCAGTACTTC. This gives the protein CASSLIPGQQETQYF.

This clone was detected only once. The chain employs TRBV18 and TRBJ2-4, with 8 positions matching TRBD1. This CDR3 spans 17 amino acids. Germline-derived CDR1 and CDR2 are KGHSH and LQKENI. The ends lost 3 bases at V and 0 bases at J; junction bases unmatched: 7. In DNA, the CDR3 is TGTGCCAGCTCACCTTTGGACAGGGACCTAGCCAAAAACATTCAGTACTTC. Translated: CASSPLDRDLAKNIQYF.

This clone has a single count. The CDR3, as DNA: TGTGCCACACACAGGGATTTTCAAGAGACCCAGTACTTC. It translates to CATHRDFQETQYF. The V gene is TRBV10-3, the J gene TRBJ2-5; TRBD1 is a possible D gene (6 bases). Germline V gene lookup returns CDR1 ENHRY and CDR2 SYGVKD. The V gene lost 10 bases and the J gene lost 2 bases, with 14 bases spanning the gap. CDR3 size: 13 residues.

The rearrangement uses TRBV9 and TRBJ2-5; 12 bases match TRBD2. Germline V CDR1 and CDR2: SGDLS, YYNGEE. The J segment lost 1 base and the V segment lost 2 bases, leaving 3 bases of the junction unmatched. This CDR3 is 16 amino acids long. The CDR3 DNA reads TGTGCCAGCAGCGTGAAGGGACTAGCGGGCCAAGAGACCCAGTACTTC. Translation: CASSVKGLAGQETQYF.

This chain uses TRBV5-1 with TRBJ2-3; weak D call: TRBD1 (6 bases). The V gene's germline CDR1 is SGHRS and CDR2 YFSETQ. The CDR3 length is 14 residues. V was cut by 3 bases and J by 1 base, with 9 bases left in between. CDR3 bases: TGCGCCAGCAGCTCAAGGACAGGCACAGATACGCAGTATTTT. Translating it yields CASSSRTGTDTQYF. The full variable domain, with the rest looked up from reference TRBV5-1 and TRBJ2-3, is KAGVTQTPRYLIKTRGQQVTLSCSPISGHRSVSWYQQTPGQGLQFLFEYFSETQRNKGNFPGRFSGRQFSNSRSEMNVSTLELGDSALYLCASSSRTGTDTQYFGPGTRLTVL.

This clone was seen a single time. The V call is TRBV3-1 (or the pseudogene TRBV3-2), the J call TRBJ2-5, with D possibly TRBD2 on 5 matching bases. Trimming shortened V by 6 bases and J by 1 base, and 6 bases separated the two germline ends. Germline V gene data show CDR1 as LGHDT and CDR2 as YNNKEL (reference sequence). The CDR3 has 12 amino acids. As DNA, the CDR3 is TGTGCCAGCAGGCGGGTCCAAGAGACCCAGTACTTC. It encodes CASRRVQETQYF.

The chain employs TRBV7-2 and TRBJ2-7, with D possibly being TRBD1 (6 bases). V lost 2 bases and J lost 7, with 24 bases in between. This CDR3 comprises 17 residues. Germline values: CDR1 SGHTA, CDR2 FQGNSA. In nucleotides, the CDR3 is TGTGCCAGCAGCTTATATGTCAAACCCGACAGGCTAACAGAGCAGTACTTC. As protein: CASSLYVKPDRLTEQYF.

This clone was found a few times. This chain joins TRBV3-1 (or the pseudogene TRBV3-2) and TRBJ1-1; the match to TRBD1 covers 9 bases. Germline CDR1 reads LGHDT; CDR2 reads YNNKEL (reference sequence). The CDR3 spans 14 residues. V was clipped by 1 base and J by 3 bases; unmatched bases: 0. The DNA for the CDR3 is TGTGCCAGCAGCCAAGGACAGGGGGACACTGAAGCTTTCTTT. This codes for CASSQGQGDTEAFF.

The chain is built from TRBV9 and TRBJ2-1; 11 bases agree with TRBD2. Trimming cost V 3 bases and J 4 bases; bases outside gene matches: 3. Germline CDR1 SGDLS, CDR2 YYNGEE. The CDR3 extends over 15 amino acids. Here the CDR3 reads CASSETSGTYNEQFF. In nucleotides, the CDR3 is TGTGCCAGCAGCGAGACTAGCGGGACATACAATGAGCAGTTCTTC.

This chain connects TRBV2 to TRBJ1-1; tentative D call: TRBD1 (6 bases). The length of the CDR3 is 13 residues. Germline CDR1 SNHLY, CDR2 FYNNEI. The V end was cut by 6 bases, the J end by 10 bases, with 18 bases between. The CDR3 reads CASSPSPGRGAFF. CDR3 sequence (DNA): TGTGCCAGCAGCCCCTCTCCGGGCAGGGGAGCTTTCTTT.

This sequence joins TRBV9 and TRBJ1-2, with 8 nucleotides matching TRBD1. The germline V gene encodes CDR1 SGDLS and CDR2 YYNGEE. This CDR3 comprises 15 residues. The ends lost 0 bases at V and 3 bases at J; junction bases unmatched: 4. This CDR3 is CASSVGQGAYYGYTF. The CDR3 region has the DNA TGTGCCAGCAGCGTAGGGCAGGGGGCTTACTATGGCTACACCTTC.

The chain joins TRBV7-9 to TRBJ2-1; 7 nucleotides line up with TRBD2. Per germline, CDR1 SEHNR and CDR2 FQNEAQ (reference sequence). J was trimmed by 6 bases and V by 2 bases; bases with no gene match: 4. The CDR3 length is 14 residues. CDR3 sequence: CASSLRRETNEQFF. DNA of the CDR3: TGTGCCAGCAGCTTAAGGCGGGAGACCAATGAGCAGTTCTTC.

The chain combines TRBV19 with TRBJ2-7, with 8 bases matching TRBD1. Germline V gene data show CDR1 as LNHDA and CDR2 as SQIVND (reference sequence). This CDR3 has 14 amino acids. V shed 5 bases and J 0 bases; nucleotides not matched to a gene: 3. CDR3 DNA sequence: TGTGCCAGTAGTGCAGGGACAGGCTCCTACGAGCAGTACTTC. It specifies CASSAGTGSYEQYF. Variable domain in full (rest from reference TRBV19 and TRBJ2-7): DGGITQSPKYLFRKEGQNVTLSCEQNLNHDAMYWYRQDPGQGLRLIYYSQIVNDFQKGDIAEGYSVSREKKESFPLTVTSAQKNPTAFYLCASSAGTGSYEQYFGPGTRLTVT.